These 23 T cell receptor beta chains share one sample of origin, sequenced in a study of cytomegalovirus exposure and HLA in healthy donors. 60 Vbeta and 13 Jbeta primers were used in PCR. Here immunoSEQ multiplex PCR was the method, and the copy in TCRdb shows in-frame clones only, minus some. The sample lists approximately 100,000 clones, around three quarters seen once, with about 5.4% in the top ten. Sequencing used PBMCs. The receptors were gathered from a woman aged 18-30 years in good health and CMV-seropositive.

The V and J genes are TRBV4-1 and TRBJ2-5, with 7 bases aligning to TRBD1. CDR1 is MGHRA and CDR2 is YSYEKL in the germline V gene. The CDR3 contains 15 residues. V was pared by 2 bases and J by 4 bases, with 7 bases of the junction left unmatched. The CDR3 loop reads CASSQYRGSGETQYF. CDR3 in DNA: TGCGCCAGCAGCCAATACAGGGGCTCGGGAGAGACCCAGTACTTC.

This clone was counted once. The V and J genes are TRBV6-6 and TRBJ1-1; tentatively, D is TRBD1 (5 bases). Trimming stripped 6 bases from V and 11 bases from J, with 19 bases between. The CDR3 contains 13 residues. Germline V gene lookup returns CDR1 MNHNY and CDR2 SVGAGI (reference sequence). The CDR3 DNA reads as TGTGCCAGCAGCAAAGGACAACCCCCGCGTGCTTTCTTT. Translated, it gives CASSKGQPPRAFF.

The gene calls are TRBV7-9 and TRBJ2-3, with D unclear. Trimming cost V 3 bases and J 6 bases, with 7 bases left between them. The germline V gene encodes CDR1 SEHNR and CDR2 FQNEAQ (reference sequence). The CDR3 is 12 residues long. CDR3 coding DNA: TGTGCCAGCAGCTTCAGTGTTGATACGCAGTATTTT. Protein product: CASSFSVDTQYF. Variable domain in full (rest from reference TRBV7-9 and TRBJ2-3): DTGVSQNPRHKITKRGQNVTFRCDPISEHNRLYWYRQTLGQGPEFLTYFQNEAQLEKSRLLSDRFSAERPKGSFSTLEIQRTEQGDSAMYLCASSFSVDTQYFGPGTRLTVL.

The V gene is TRBV4-1, the J gene TRBJ2-3; the match to TRBD2 covers 8 bases. Trimming cost V 1 base and J 2 bases; bases outside gene matches: 5. This CDR3 contains 16 residues. Germline V CDR1 and CDR2: MGHRA, YSYEKL. The DNA of the CDR3 is TGCGCCAGCAGCCAAGGCCGGACTAGCTCCACAGATACGCAGTATTTT. This gives the protein CASSQGRTSSTDTQYF.

The chain joins TRBV30 to TRBJ2-1; 11 bases fit TRBD2. The CDR3 is 15 amino acids. Germline CDR1 is GTSNPN and CDR2 is SVGIG (reference sequence). With V trimmed by 5 bases and J by 2 bases, 5 bases remained unmatched. CDR3 region: CAWGTSGTTYNEQFF. Here the CDR3 DNA reads TGTGCCTGGGGGACTAGCGGTACAACCTACAATGAGCAGTTCTTC.

CDR3 region: CASSLMLVADTQYF. The CDR3 bases are TGTGCCAGCAGCTTGATGCTGGTAGCAGATACGCAGTATTTT. The chain recombines TRBV7-2 with TRBJ2-3; D unclear. There are 14 residues in the CDR3. The germline V and J ends were trimmed by 3 bases and 4 bases, with 11 bases remaining between them. The germline V gene has CDR1 SGHTA and CDR2 FQGNSA.

The chain links TRBV25-1 to TRBJ2-3; D possibly corresponds to TRBD2 (7 bases). Germline assignment: CDR1 MGHDK and CDR2 SYGVNS. The CDR3 covers 16 residues. V lost 2 bases to trimming and J lost 6 bases, with 18 bases between them. The CDR3 nucleotides read TGTGCCAGCAGTGAACCCTTGGGGGGGGCGCTGGATACGCAGTATTTT. It specifies CASSEPLGGALDTQYF.

CDR3 nucleotide sequence: TGTGCCAGTAGTACGACTGACCGCAACTATGGCTACACCTTC. Translated, it gives CASSTTDRNYGYTF. The chain combines TRBV19 with TRBJ1-2, with D hard to call. This CDR3 is 14 amino acids long. CDR1 LNHDA and CDR2 SQIVND come from the germline V gene (reference sequence). V was shortened by 4 bases and J by 2 bases, with 11 bases between the two germline ends.

The CDR3 nucleotides read TGTGCCAGTATCAAGGGGGAGGGTACTGAGCAGTTCTTC. Its protein is CASIKGEGTEQFF. The chain combines TRBV19 with TRBJ2-1; possible D gene TRBD2, 7 bases. Germline CDR1 reads LNHDA; CDR2 reads SQIVND (reference sequence). The CDR3 runs 13 residues. The germline V and J ends were trimmed by 7 bases and 9 bases, with 16 bases remaining between them.

V and J are TRBV6-6 and TRBJ1-4; TRBD1 matches at 7 bases. Germline V gene lookup returns CDR1 MNHNY and CDR2 SVGAGI (reference sequence). CDR3 size: 15 residues. V dropped 9 bases and J dropped 0; count of bases not matched to a gene: 7. The CDR3 protein is CASTTRGTTNEKLFF. DNA of the CDR3: TGTGCCAGTACAACCAGGGGGACAACTAATGAAAAACTGTTTTTT.

J is TRBJ2-2 and V is TRBV5-4, with a weak D call TRBD2 (7 bases). The CDR3 totals 18 residues. Germline V gene lookup returns CDR1 SGHNT and CDR2 YYREEE (reference sequence). Trimming shortened V by 0 bases and J by 0 bases, and 15 bases separated the two germline ends. The CDR3 nucleotides read TGTGCCAGCAGCTTGGGGGAGGCGGGGGCCGCGAACACCGGGGAGCTGTTTTTT. Translated: CASSLGEAGAANTGELFF. The full variable domain, in which reference TRBV5-4 and TRBJ2-2 provide the parts outside the CDR3, is ETGVTQSPTHLIKTRGQQVTLRCSSQSGHNTVSWYQQALGQGPQFIFQYYREEENGRGNFPPRFSGLQFPNYSSELNVNALELDDSALYLCASSLGEAGAANTGELFFGEGSRLTVL.

This chain joins TRBV2 and TRBJ1-1; 9 nucleotides align to TRBD1. CDR1 is SNHLY, CDR2 FYNNEI, per germline. This CDR3 has 13 residues. J was trimmed by 4 bases and V by 10 bases; bases with no gene match: 7. CDR3 sequence (DNA): TGTGCCATCTCGGACAGGGGAGGCACTGAAGCTTTCTTT. This gives the protein CAISDRGGTEAFF.

Details on this clone: No conserved phenylalanine or tryptophan ends this CDR3, so it is likely a read error. Here the CDR3 DNA reads TGTGCCATCAGTGAGTCAGGGGCCGTTAATGAAAAACTGTTTGTT. Its protein product is CAISESGAVNEKLFV. V gene TRBV10-3 combines with J gene TRBJ1-4; possible D gene TRBD1, 5 bases. Germline V gene lookup returns CDR1 ENHRY and CDR2 SYGVKD. The CDR3 has 15 residues. Trimming pared 0 bases from V and 4 bases from J, leaving 9 bases between.

The chain joins TRBV6-5 to TRBJ1-1; D gene uncertain. The length of the CDR3 is 11 residues. Trimming stripped 7 bases from V and 6 bases from J, with 9 bases between. The germline V gene has CDR1 MNHEY and CDR2 SVGAGI. The CDR3 is CASTARSEAFF. The DNA for the CDR3 is TGTGCCAGCACGGCTAGATCTGAAGCTTTCTTT.

The chain links TRBV28 to TRBJ1-1; D might be TRBD1 (5 bases). CDR1 is MDHEN, CDR2 SYDVKM, per germline. V was trimmed by 3 bases and J by 1 base, leaving 9 bases between them. The CDR3 loop spans 14 amino acids. The DNA of the CDR3 is TGTGCCAGCAGTTTCGCCGACAGGAACACTGAAGCTTTCTTT. Translated, it gives CASSFADRNTEAFF.

V and J are TRBV19 and TRBJ1-1; D may be TRBD1 (5 bases). Germline CDR1 reads LNHDA; CDR2 reads SQIVND (reference sequence). V was pared by 3 bases and J by 6 bases, with 11 bases between. This CDR3 region has 13 residues. In DNA form, the CDR3 reads TGTGCCAGTAGTATTATCGGGGGTTCTGAAGCTTTCTTT. Its translation is CASSIIGGSEAFF.

In this sample, this clone turned up a few times. Other DNA variants within this sample encode the same CDR3. The genes are TRBV30 and TRBJ1-2, with D perhaps TRBD1 (6 bases). CDR3 size: 14 residues. Trimming left V 0 bases short and J 1 base short, with 9 bases between. In germline, CDR1 is GTSNPN, CDR2 SVGIG (reference sequence). CDR3 sequence (DNA): TGTGCCTGGAGTGTTGCAGGGGTTAACTATGGCTACACCTTC. It translates to CAWSVAGVNYGYTF.

This chain joins TRBV19 and TRBJ1-6; tentative D call: TRBD1 (6 bases). Germline assignment: CDR1 LNHDA and CDR2 SQIVND (reference sequence). This CDR3 is built from 13 residues. The ends were cut back, 10 bases at V and 5 bases at J, with 12 bases in the middle. The DNA for the CDR3 is TGTGCCACCCGGAACAGGGATAATTCACCCCTCCACTTT. Residues: CATRNRDNSPLHF. The whole variable domain, filled in from reference TRBV19 and TRBJ1-6, reads DGGITQSPKYLFRKEGQNVTLSCEQNLNHDAMYWYRQDPGQGLRLIYYSQIVNDFQKGDIAEGYSVSREKKESFPLTVTSAQKNPTAFYLCATRNRDNSPLHFGNGTRLTVT.

The CDR3 here is CASSELTGASYNEQFF. The CDR3 DNA follows: TGTGCCAGCAGCGAACTTACAGGGGCCTCCTACAATGAGCAGTTCTTC. The chain is built from TRBV9 and TRBJ2-1, with 7 bases aligning to TRBD1. CDR3 size: 16 residues. Germline V CDR1 and CDR2: SGDLS, YYNGEE. Trimming at V came to 3 bases and at J to 0 bases, leaving 6 bases not matched to a gene.

The rearrangement uses TRBV4-1 and TRBJ1-1; weak D call: TRBD1 (5 bases). Germline V CDR1 and CDR2: MGHRA, YSYEKL. With 2 bases removed from V and 2 bases from J, the gap between germline ends came to 12 bases. The CDR3 loop spans 15 amino acids. CDR3 in amino acids: CASSQPTGRNTEAFF. The CDR3 DNA reads TGCGCCAGCAGCCAACCCACAGGCAGAAACACTGAAGCTTTCTTT.

The count of this clone is one. The J gene is TRBJ1-5, the V gene TRBV30, with 11 bases aligning to TRBD1. Trimming removed 3 bases from V and 6 bases from J; junction bases left unmatched: 4. CDR3 length: 14 amino acids. Per the germline V gene, CDR1 is GTSNPN and CDR2 is SVGIG (reference sequence). CDR3 DNA: TGTGCCTGGAGGGGGACAGGGGGTCTTCAGCCCCAGCATTTT. Its translation: CAWRGTGGLQPQHF. Full variable domain (outside the CDR3, taken from reference TRBV30 and TRBJ1-5): SQTIHQWPATLVQPVGSPLSLECTVEGTSNPNLYWYRQAAGRGLQLLFYSVGIGQISSEVPQNLSASRPQDRQFILSSKKLLLSDSGFYLCAWRGTGGLQPQHFGDGTRLSIL.

The chain joins TRBV19 to TRBJ2-5; D possibly corresponds to TRBD1 (5 bases). This CDR3 is built from 13 residues. Germline CDR1 is LNHDA and CDR2 is SQIVND (reference sequence). Trimming stripped 3 bases from V and 5 bases from J, with 10 bases between. CDR3 nucleotide sequence: TGTGCCAGTAGTATTCAGGGTCGGGAGACCCAGTACTTC. This sequence encodes CASSIQGRETQYF.

The chain links TRBV5-1 to TRBJ2-7, with 9 nucleotides matching TRBD1. Germline V gives CDR1 SGHRS, CDR2 YFSETQ. The CDR3 length is 12 residues. V lost 3 bases to trimming and J lost 6 bases; unmatched junction nucleotides: 1. This chain's CDR3 is CASSWDRAEQYF. The CDR3 nucleotides are TGCGCCAGCAGCTGGGACAGGGCCGAGCAGTACTTC.